This T cell receptor (beta chain) is from a study of cytomegalovirus exposure and HLA in healthy donors. Study as a whole: About 85 million unique TCRs from HLA-typed donors were held in an early release of data. Study outcomes and limitations: Per a prior analysis, the majority of TCR beta V segments were productive roughly 87% or roughly 30% of the time.

This PCR relied on a set of 60 Vbeta primers and 13 Jbeta primers. Assay: immunoSEQ multiplex PCR; the TCRdb copy retains only in-frame clones and omits some. The data show roughly 77,000 clones, and the top ten clones hold 3.8%. For this clone: The target antigen is unknown.

Specimen: PBMCs. This clonotype originated in a female donor in good health and CMV-seropositive.

DNA of the CDR3: TGTGCCAGCTCACCACGGAACGGGACGCAGTATTTT. It encodes CASSPRNGTQYF. V is TRBV18 and J is TRBJ2-3, with D hard to call. Germline-derived CDR1 and CDR2 are KGHSH and LQKENI. V was cut by 1 base and J by 9 bases, with 8 bases left in between. The length of the CDR3 is 12 residues.